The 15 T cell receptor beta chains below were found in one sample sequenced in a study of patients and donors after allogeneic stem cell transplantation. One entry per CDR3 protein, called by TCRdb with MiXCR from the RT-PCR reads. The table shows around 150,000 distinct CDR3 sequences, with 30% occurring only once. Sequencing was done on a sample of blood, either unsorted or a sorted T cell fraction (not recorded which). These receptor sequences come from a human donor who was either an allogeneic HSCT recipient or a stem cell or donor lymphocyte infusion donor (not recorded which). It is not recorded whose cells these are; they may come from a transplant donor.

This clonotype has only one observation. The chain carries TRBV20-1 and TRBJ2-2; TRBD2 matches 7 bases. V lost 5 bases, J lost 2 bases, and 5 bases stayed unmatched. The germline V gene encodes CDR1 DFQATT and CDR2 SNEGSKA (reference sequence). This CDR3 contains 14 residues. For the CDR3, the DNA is TGCAGTGCTGCCGGGACTATCAACACCGGGGAGCTGTTTTTT. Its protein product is CSAAGTINTGELFF.

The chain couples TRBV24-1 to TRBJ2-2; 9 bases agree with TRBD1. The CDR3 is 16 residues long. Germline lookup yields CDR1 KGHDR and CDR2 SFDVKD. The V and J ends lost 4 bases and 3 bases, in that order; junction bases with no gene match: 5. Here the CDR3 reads CATSDSDRGDTGELFF. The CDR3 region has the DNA TGTGCCACCAGTGACTCGGACAGGGGCGACACCGGGGAGCTGTTTTTT.

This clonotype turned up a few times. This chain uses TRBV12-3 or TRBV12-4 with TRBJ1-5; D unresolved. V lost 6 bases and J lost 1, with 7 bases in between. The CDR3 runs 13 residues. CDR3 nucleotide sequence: TGTGCCAGCAGGGGAAGGAGCAATCAGCCCCAGCATTTT. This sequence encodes CASRGRSNQPQHF.

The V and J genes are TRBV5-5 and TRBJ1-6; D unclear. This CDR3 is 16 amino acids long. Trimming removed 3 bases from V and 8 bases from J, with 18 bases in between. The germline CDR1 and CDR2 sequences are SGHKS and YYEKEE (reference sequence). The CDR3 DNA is TGTGCCAGCAGCTCGGGCCCAAACATCTTAGATTCACCCCTCCACTTT. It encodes CASSSGPNILDSPLHF.

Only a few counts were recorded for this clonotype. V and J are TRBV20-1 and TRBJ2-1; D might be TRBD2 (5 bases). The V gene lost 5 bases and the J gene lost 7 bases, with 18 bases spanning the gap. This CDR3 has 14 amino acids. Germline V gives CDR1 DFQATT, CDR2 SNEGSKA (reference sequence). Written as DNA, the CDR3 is TGCAGTGCTGAGGGAACGGGGTCTCGAAATGAGCAGTTCTTC. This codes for CSAEGTGSRNEQFF.

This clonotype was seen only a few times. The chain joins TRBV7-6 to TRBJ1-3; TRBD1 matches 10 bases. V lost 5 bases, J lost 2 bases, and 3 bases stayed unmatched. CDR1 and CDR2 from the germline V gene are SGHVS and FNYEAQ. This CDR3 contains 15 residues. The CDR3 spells CASSPGQGAGNTIYF. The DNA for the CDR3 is TGTGCCAGCAGCCCCGGACAGGGGGCTGGAAACACCATATATTTT.

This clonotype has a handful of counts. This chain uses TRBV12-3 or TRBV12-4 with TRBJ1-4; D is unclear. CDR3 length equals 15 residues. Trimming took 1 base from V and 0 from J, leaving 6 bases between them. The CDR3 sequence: CASSLGLATNEKLFF. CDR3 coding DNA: TGTGCCAGCAGTTTAGGGCTGGCAACTAATGAAAAACTGTTTTTT.

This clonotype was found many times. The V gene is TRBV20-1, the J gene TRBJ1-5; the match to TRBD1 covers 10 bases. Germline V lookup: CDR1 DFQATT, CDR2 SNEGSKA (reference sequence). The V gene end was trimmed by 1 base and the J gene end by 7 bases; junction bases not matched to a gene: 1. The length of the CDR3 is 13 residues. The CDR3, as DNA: TGCAGTGCTAGAGGGACAGGGGGACAGCCCCAGCATTTT. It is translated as CSARGTGGQPQHF.

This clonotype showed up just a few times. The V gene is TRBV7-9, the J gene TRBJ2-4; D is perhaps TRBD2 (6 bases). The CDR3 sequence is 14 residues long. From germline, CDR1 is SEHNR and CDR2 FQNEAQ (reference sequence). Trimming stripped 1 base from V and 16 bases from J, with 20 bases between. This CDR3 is CASSLVSGGGLIYF. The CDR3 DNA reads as TGTGCCAGCAGCTTAGTGTCTGGGGGAGGTTTAATATACTTC.

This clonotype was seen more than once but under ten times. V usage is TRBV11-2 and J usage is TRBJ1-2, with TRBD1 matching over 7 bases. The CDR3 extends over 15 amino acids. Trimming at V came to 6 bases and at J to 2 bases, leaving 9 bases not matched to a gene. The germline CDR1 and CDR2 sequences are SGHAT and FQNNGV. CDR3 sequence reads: CASRFSLTGNYGYTF. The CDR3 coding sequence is TGTGCCAGCAGGTTCTCTCTGACAGGGAACTATGGCTACACCTTC.

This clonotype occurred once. The CDR3 sequence: CASSLEVAEQYF. Written as DNA, the CDR3 is TGTGCCAGCAGCTTAGAAGTGGCCGAGCAGTACTTC. The rearrangement joins TRBV7-9 to TRBJ2-7; D ambiguous. CDR1 and CDR2 (germline): SEHNR, FQNEAQ (reference sequence). V was shortened by 1 base and J by 6 bases, with 7 bases between the two germline ends. This CDR3 is 12 amino acids long.

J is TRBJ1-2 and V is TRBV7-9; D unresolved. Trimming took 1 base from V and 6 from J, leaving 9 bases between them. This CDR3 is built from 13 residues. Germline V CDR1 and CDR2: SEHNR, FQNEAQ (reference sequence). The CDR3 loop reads CASSLEAVHGYTF. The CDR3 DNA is TGTGCCAGCAGCTTAGAGGCAGTCCATGGCTACACCTTC.

CDR3 residues: CASSPLIGTSGRYADTQYF. The CDR3 DNA is TGCGCCAGCAGCCCTCTTATCGGGACTAGCGGGAGGTACGCAGATACGCAGTATTTT. This rearrangement joins TRBV5-1 to TRBJ2-3, with 15 bases that match TRBD2. Germline-derived CDR1 and CDR2 are SGHRS and YFSETQ. The CDR3 has 19 residues. With V trimmed by 4 bases and J by 4 bases, 13 bases remained unmatched. The full variable domain, rest sourced from reference TRBV5-1 and TRBJ2-3, is KAGVTQTPRYLIKTRGQQVTLSCSPISGHRSVSWYQQTPGQGLQFLFEYFSETQRNKGNFPGRFSGRQFSNSRSEMNVSTLELGDSALYLCASSPLIGTSGRYADTQYFGPGTRLTVL.

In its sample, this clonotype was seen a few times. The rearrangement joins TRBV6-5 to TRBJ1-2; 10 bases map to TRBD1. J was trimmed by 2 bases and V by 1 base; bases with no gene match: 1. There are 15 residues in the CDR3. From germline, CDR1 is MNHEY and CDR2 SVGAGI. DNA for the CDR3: TGTGCCAGCAGTTACTGGGGACAGGGGAACTATGGCTACACCTTC. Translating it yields CASSYWGQGNYGYTF.

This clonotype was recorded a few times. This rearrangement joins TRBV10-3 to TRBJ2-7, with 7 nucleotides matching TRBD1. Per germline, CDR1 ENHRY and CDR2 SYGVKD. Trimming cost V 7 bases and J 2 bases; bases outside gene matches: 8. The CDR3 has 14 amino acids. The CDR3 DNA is TGTGCCATCAACTCCGGGACAGCTACCTACGAGCAGTACTTC. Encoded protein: CAINSGTATYEQYF.